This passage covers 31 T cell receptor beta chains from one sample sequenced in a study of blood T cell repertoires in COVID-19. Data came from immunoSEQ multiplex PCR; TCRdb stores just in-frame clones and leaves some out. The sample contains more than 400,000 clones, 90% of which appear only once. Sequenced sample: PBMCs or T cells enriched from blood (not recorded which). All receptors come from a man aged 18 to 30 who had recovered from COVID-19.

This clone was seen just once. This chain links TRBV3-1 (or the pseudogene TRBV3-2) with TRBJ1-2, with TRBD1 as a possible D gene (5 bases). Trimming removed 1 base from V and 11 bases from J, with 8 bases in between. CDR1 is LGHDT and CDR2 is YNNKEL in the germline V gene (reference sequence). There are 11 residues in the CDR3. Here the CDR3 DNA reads TGTGCCAGCAGCCAAGGACAGCGATACACCTTC. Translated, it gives CASSQGQRYTF.

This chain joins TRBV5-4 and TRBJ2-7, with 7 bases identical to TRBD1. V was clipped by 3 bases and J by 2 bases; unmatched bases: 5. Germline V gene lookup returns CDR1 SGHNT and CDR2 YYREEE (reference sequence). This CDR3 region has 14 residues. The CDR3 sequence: CASSSDRPAYEQYF. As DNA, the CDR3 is TGTGCCAGCAGCTCGGACAGGCCTGCCTACGAGCAGTACTTC.

The DNA for the CDR3 is TGTGCCACCACCCGTCGGAGGGAAGAGGACGAGCAGTACTTC. Protein product: CATTRRREEDEQYF. The V gene is TRBV6-5, the J gene TRBJ2-7; TRBD2 is a possible D gene (6 bases). Between the trimmed V and J ends, which lost 10 bases and 5 bases, there was a span of 21 bases. The CDR3 totals 14 residues. Germline-derived CDR1 and CDR2 are MNHEY and SVGAGI.

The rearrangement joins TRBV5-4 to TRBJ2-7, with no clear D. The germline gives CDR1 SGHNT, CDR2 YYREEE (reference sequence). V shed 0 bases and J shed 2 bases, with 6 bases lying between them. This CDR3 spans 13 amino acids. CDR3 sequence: CASSLEPPYEQYF. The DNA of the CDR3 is TGTGCCAGCAGCTTGGAGCCGCCCTACGAGCAGTACTTC.

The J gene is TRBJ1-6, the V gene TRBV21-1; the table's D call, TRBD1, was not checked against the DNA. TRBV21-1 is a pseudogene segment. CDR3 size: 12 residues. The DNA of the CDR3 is TGTGCCAGCAGCACCCGACAGCCACCCCTCCACTTT. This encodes CASSTRQPPLHF.

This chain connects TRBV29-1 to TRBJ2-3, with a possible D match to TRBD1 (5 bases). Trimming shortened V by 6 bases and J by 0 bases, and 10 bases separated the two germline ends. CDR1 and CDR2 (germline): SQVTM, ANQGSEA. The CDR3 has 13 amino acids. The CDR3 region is CSVPTASTDTQYF. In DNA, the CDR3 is TGCAGCGTCCCGACAGCAAGCACAGATACGCAGTATTTT.

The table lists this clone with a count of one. CDR3 protein: CASSRGTGGNQPQHF. CDR3 nucleotides: TGTGCCAGCAGCCGAGGGACAGGGGGAAATCAGCCCCAGCATTTT. The chain combines TRBV6-5 with TRBJ1-5; 11 bases align to TRBD1. The CDR3 consists of 15 residues. With 6 bases clipped from V and 4 bases from J, the junction kept 5 bases outside the gene matches. Germline V CDR1 and CDR2: MNHEY, SVGAGI.

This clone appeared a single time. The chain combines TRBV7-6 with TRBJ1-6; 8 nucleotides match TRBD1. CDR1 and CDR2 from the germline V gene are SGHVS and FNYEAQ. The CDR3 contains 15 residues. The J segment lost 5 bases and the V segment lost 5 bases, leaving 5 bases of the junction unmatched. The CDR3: CASSPGTGDNSPLHF. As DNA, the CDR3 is TGTGCCAGCAGCCCGGGGACAGGCGATAATTCACCCCTCCACTTT.

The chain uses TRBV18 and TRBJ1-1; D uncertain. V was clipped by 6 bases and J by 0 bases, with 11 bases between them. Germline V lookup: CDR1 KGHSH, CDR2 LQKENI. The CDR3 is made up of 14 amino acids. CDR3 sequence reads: CASSAGGMNTEAFF. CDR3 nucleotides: TGTGCCAGCTCCGCGGGAGGAATGAACACTGAAGCTTTCTTT.

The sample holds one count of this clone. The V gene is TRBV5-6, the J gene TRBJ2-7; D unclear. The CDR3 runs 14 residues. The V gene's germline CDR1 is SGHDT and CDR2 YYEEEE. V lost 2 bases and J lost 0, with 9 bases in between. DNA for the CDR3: TGTGCCAGCAGCTTCCAACGGAGCTCCTACGAGCAGTACTTC. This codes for CASSFQRSSYEQYF.

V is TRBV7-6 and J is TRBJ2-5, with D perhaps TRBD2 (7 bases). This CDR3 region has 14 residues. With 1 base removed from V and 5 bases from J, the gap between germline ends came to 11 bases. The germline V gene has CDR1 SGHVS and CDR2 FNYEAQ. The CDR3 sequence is CASSLEGGYETQYF. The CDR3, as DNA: TGTGCCAGCAGCTTAGAGGGGGGGTATGAGACCCAGTACTTC.

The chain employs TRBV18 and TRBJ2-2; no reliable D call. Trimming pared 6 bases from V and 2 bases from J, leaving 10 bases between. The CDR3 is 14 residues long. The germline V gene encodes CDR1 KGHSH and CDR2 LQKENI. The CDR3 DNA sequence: TGTGCCAGCTCGCTAAATAGTAACACCGGGGAGCTGTTTTTT. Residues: CASSLNSNTGELFF.

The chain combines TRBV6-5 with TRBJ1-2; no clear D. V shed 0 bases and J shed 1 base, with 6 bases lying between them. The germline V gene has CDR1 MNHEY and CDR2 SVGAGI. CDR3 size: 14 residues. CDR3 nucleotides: TGTGCCAGCAGTTACTCTTCCATTAACTATGGCTACACCTTC. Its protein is CASSYSSINYGYTF.

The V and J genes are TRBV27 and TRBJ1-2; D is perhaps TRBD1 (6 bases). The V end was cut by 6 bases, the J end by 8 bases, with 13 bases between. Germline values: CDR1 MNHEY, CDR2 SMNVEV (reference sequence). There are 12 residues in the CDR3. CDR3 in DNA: TGTGCCAGCAGCAAACAGGGCGCAGGCTACACCTTC. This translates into CASSKQGAGYTF.

The CDR3 region has the DNA TGTGCCAGCAGACTACTCTACGAGCAGTACTTC. It codes for CASRLLYEQYF. The rearrangement joins TRBV28 to TRBJ2-7; D remains ambiguous. Germline V gene data show CDR1 as MDHEN and CDR2 as SYDVKM. This CDR3 contains 11 residues. The V end lost 6 bases, the J end lost 3 bases, and 6 bases lay between the germline ends.

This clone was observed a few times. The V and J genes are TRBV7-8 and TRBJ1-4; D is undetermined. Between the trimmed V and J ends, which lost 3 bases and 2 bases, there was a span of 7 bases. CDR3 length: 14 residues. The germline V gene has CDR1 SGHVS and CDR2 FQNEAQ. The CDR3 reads CASSLTVTNEKLFF. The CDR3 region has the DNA TGTGCCAGCAGCTTGACTGTTACTAATGAAAAACTGTTTTTT.

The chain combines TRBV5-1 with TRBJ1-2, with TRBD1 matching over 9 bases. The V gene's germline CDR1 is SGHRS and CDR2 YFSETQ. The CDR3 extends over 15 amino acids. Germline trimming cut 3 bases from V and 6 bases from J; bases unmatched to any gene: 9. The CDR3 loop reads CASSSGTGNQHGYTF. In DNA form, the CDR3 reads TGCGCCAGCAGCTCCGGGACAGGGAATCAGCATGGCTACACCTTC.

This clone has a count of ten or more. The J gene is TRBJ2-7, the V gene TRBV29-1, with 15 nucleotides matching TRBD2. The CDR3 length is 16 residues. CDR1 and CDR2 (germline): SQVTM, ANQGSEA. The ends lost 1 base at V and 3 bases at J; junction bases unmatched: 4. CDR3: CSVEGTSGRGHYEQYF. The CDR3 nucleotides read TGCAGCGTTGAAGGGACTAGCGGGAGGGGCCACTACGAGCAGTACTTC.

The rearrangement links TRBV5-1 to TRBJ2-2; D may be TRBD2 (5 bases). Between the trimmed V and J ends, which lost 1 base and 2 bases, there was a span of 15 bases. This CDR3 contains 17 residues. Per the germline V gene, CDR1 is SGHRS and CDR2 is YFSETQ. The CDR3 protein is CASSLSAVTLNTGELFF. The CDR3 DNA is TGCGCCAGCAGCTTGTCAGCGGTCACGCTAAACACCGGGGAGCTGTTTTTT.

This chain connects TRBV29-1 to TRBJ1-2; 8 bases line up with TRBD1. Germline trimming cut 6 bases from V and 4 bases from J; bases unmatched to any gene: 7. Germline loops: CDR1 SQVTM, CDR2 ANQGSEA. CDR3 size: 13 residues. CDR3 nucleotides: TGCAGCGTAGCCGGGACAGGCCTCTATGGCTACACCTTC. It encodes CSVAGTGLYGYTF.

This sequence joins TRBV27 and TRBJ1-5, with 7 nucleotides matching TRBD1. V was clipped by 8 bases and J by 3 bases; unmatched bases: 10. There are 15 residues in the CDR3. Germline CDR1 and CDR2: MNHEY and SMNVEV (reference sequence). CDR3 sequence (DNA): TGTGCCAGCGGACGATCGGACAGGATCAATCAGCCCCAGCATTTT. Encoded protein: CASGRSDRINQPQHF.

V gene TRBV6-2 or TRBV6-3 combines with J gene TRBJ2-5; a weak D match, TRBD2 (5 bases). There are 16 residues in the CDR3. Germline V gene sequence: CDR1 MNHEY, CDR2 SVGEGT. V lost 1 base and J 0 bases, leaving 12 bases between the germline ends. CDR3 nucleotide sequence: TGTGCCAGCAGTTACTTGGAGCGGACGTACCAAGAGACCCAGTACTTC. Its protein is CASSYLERTYQETQYF.

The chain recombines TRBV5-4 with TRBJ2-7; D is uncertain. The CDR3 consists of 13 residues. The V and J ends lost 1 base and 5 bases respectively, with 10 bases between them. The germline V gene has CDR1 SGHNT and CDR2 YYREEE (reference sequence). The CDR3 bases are TGTGCCAGCAGCTTGCCGGGTTTTGACGAGCAGTACTTC. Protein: CASSLPGFDEQYF.

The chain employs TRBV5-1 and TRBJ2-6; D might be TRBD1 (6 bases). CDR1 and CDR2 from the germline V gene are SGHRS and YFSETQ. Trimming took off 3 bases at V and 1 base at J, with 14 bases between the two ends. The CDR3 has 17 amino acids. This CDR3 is CASSSGQRSSGANVLTF. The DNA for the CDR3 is TGCGCCAGCAGCTCCGGACAGAGATCGTCTGGGGCCAACGTCCTGACTTTC.

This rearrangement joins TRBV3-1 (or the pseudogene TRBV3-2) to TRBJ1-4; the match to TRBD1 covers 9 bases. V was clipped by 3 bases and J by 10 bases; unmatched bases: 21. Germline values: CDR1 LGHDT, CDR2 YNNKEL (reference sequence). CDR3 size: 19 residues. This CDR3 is CASSHGRGTGYRQLAKLFF. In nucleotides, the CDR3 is TGTGCCAGCAGCCATGGCAGGGGGACAGGGTATCGGCAATTGGCAAAACTGTTTTTT.

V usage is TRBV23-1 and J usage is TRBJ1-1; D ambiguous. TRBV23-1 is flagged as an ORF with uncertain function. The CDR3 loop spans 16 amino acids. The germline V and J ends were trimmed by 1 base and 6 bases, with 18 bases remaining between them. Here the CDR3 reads CASSQYREGRPPEAFF. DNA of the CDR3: TGCGCCAGCAGTCAATACCGGGAAGGCCGACCCCCTGAAGCTTTCTTT.

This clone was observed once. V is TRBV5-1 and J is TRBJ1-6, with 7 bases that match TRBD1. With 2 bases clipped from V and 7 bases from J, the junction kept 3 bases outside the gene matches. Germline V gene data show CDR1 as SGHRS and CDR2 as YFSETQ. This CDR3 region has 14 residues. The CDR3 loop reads CASSFAGGNSPLHF. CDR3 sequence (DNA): TGCGCCAGCAGCTTTGCAGGGGGAAATTCACCCCTCCACTTT.

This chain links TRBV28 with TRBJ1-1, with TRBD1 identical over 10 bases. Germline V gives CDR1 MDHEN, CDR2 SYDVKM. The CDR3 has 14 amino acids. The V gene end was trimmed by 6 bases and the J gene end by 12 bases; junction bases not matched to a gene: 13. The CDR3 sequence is CASSLNKGQGWTFF. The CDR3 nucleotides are TGTGCCAGCAGCCTAAATAAGGGACAGGGGTGGACTTTCTTT.

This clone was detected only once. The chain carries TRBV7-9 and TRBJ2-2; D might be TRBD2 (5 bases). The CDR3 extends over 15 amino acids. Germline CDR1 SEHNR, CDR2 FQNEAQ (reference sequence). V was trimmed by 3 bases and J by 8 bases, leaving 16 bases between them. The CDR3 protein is CASSFRWELAGELFF. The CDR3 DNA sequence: TGTGCCAGCAGCTTTCGGTGGGAGCTTGCTGGGGAGCTGTTTTTT.

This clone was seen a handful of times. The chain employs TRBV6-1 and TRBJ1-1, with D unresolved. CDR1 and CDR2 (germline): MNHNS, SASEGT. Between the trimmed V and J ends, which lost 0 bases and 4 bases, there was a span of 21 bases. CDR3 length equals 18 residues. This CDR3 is CASSEAFRVEGGFTEAFF. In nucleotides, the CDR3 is TGTGCCAGCAGTGAAGCCTTTAGGGTGGAAGGAGGTTTCACTGAAGCTTTCTTT.

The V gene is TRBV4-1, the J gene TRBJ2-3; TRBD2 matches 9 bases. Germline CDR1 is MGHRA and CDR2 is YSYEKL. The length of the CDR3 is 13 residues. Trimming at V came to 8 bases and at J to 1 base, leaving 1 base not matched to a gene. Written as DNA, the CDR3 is TGCGCCAGCTCTAGCGGGGGCACAGATACGCAGTATTTT. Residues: CASSSGGTDTQYF.